This is a list of T cell receptor beta chains from one sample in a study of blood T cell repertoires in COVID-19. Sequencing was performed with immunoSEQ multiplex PCR; in TCRdb, only in-frame clones are kept and a portion is missing. This sample has about half a million clones, with about nine tenths found just once. Sequencing input: PBMCs or T cells enriched from blood (not recorded which). Receptor source: an older woman who had recovered from COVID-19. Both conserved end residues are part of each CDR3. D genes are given only for firm matches. Clone size is stated in some rows and not others, as once, few, many or a class when expanded.

>TRBV6-5|TRBJ2-7|TRBD1|.
TGTGCCAGCAGGAGACAGGGGGCGAACGAGCAGTACTTC
CASRRQGANEQYF
>TRBV14|TRBJ1-3|.|.
TGTGCCAGCAGCCAAGTACGGGCCCCCAGGGGCGATGGAAACACCATATATTTT
CASSQVRAPRGDGNTIYF
>TRBV5-1|TRBJ1-3|TRBD1|once
TGCGCCAGCAGCTTTGCGGGACAGCACTCTGGAAACACCATATATTTT
CASSFAGQHSGNTIYF
>TRBV2|TRBJ2-1|.|.
TGTGCCAGCATCAAAGGGGGGGGATTTGAGCAGTTCTTC
CASIKGGGFEQFF
>TRBV5-1|TRBJ2-2|.|.
TGCGCCAGCAGCTGGGGGGGCCCTGCGAACACCGGGGAGCTGTTTTTT
CASSWGGPANTGELFF
>TRBV19|TRBJ2-2|TRBD1|.
TGTGCCAGTAGTATAGACAGGGGGTTTACCGGGGAGCTGTTTTTT
CASSIDRGFTGELFF
>TRBV24-1|TRBJ2-3|TRBD2|once
TGTGCCACCAGTGATTACGGACTAGCCCCAGATACGCAGTATTTT
CATSDYGLAPDTQYF
>TRBV2|TRBJ1-5|.|.
TGTGCCAGCAGTGATAGTCCAGGGAAGTATCAGCCCCAGCATTTT
CASSDSPGKYQPQHF
>TRBV5-5|TRBJ1-3|.|.
TGTGCCAGCAGCTTTACCGACAGGACTGGAAACACCATATATTTT
CASSFTDRTGNTIYF
>TRBV27|TRBJ1-6|TRBD1|few
TGTGCCAGCAGAGGGACAGGGGTTCCGACCCTCCACTTT
CASRGTGVPTLHF
>TRBV3-1/TRBV3-2|TRBJ1-2|TRBD1|.
TGTGCCAGCAGCTTACAGGGGGGCTATGGCTACACCTTC
CASSLQGGYGYTF
>TRBV7-8|TRBJ1-1|.|.
TGTGCCAGCAGCTTAATCTGGACAGACGAAGCTTTCTTT
CASSLIWTDEAFF
>TRBV10-3|TRBJ2-5|.|.
TGTGCCATCAGTGGGCTAGACCAAGAGACCCAGTACTTC
CAISGLDQETQYF
>TRBV24-1|TRBJ2-5|.|.
TGTGCCACCAGTGATCCCAGGGTTGAAGAGACCCAGTACTTC
CATSDPRVEETQYF
>TRBV24-1|TRBJ2-2|.|.
TGTGCCACCAGTGATACGACAGGGGAGCTGTTTTTT
CATSDTTGELFF
>TRBV24-1|TRBJ1-4|TRBD1|.
TGTGCCACCAGTGATGGGACAGGGTGGTCTAATGAAAAACTGTTTTTT
CATSDGTGWSNEKLFF
>TRBV30|TRBJ1-2|.|.
TGTGCCTGGAGTCTTCGTCCGCCGAAGGGAGGAGATGATGGCTACACCTTC
CAWSLRPPKGGDDGYTF
>TRBV30|TRBJ2-6|.|.
TGTGCCTGGAGTGCCAGCTCTGGGGCCAACGTCCTGACTTTC
CAWSASSGANVLTF
>TRBV19|TRBJ2-1|TRBD1|.
TGTGCCAGTAGTATATGGACAGGGGGCAATGAGCAGTTCTTC
CASSIWTGGNEQFF
>TRBV2|TRBJ2-1|.|once
TGTGCCAGCAGGACACAGGGAAAGTCCTACAATGAGCAGTTCTTC
CASRTQGKSYNEQFF
>TRBV7-6|TRBJ1-4|.|.
TGTGCCAGCAGCTTGGTGGCGGGGGAAAAACTGTTTTTT
CASSLVAGEKLFF
>TRBV19|TRBJ1-5|TRBD1|.
TGTGCCAGTAGTAAGACAGGGAGCAATCAGCCCCAGCATTTT
CASSKTGSNQPQHF
>TRBV19|TRBJ2-5|.|.
TGTGCCAGTAGTATGGAGAGGGGGTTAGGAGAGACCCAGTACTTC
CASSMERGLGETQYF
>TRBV4-1|TRBJ1-1|.|.
TGCGCCAGCAGCCAAGTGGGCCAGGGCATCGCTTTCTTT
CASSQVGQGIAFF
>TRBV20-1|TRBJ2-7|.|.
TGCAGTGGTCTAGCCTCCTACGAGCAGTACTTC
CSGLASYEQYF
>TRBV6-6|TRBJ2-7|.|.
TGTGCCAGCAGTTATCTGACAGGTTCTTACTACGAGCAGTACTTC
CASSYLTGSYYEQYF
>TRBV5-6|TRBJ1-2|.|.
TGTGCCAGCAGCCTACCCGGGGAGGGCGGCAGCGGCTACACCTTC
CASSLPGEGGSGYTF
>TRBV5-1|TRBJ1-2|TRBD1|few
TGCGCCAGCAGCGCGGACAGGCTGGGAGGCTACACCTTC
CASSADRLGGYTF
>TRBV27|TRBJ2-7|.|.
TGTGCCAGCAGTCGAGGGAGGGAGCAGTACTTC
CASSRGREQYF
>TRBV4-2|TRBJ2-2|.|.
TGTGCCAGCAGCCAGAGACAGGCTTACACCGGGGAGCTGTTTTTT
CASSQRQAYTGELFF
>TRBV3-1/TRBV3-2|TRBJ1-6|TRBD1|.
TGTGCCAGCAGCCAAGGGGGCAGGGGGTATTCACCCCTCCACTTT
CASSQGGRGYSPLHF
>TRBV19|TRBJ2-7|TRBD1|.
TGTGCCAGTAGTCGGACAGGCGTTAGCTCCTACGAGCAGTACTTC
CASSRTGVSSYEQYF
>TRBV5-1|TRBJ2-2|TRBD2|once
TGCGCCAGCAGCCGACGACTAGCGGGGAACACCGGGGAGCTGTTTTTT
CASSRRLAGNTGELFF
>TRBV7-6|TRBJ2-3|TRBD2|.
TGTGCCAGCAGCTTTAGCGGGGCGCCCACAGATACGCAGTATTTT
CASSFSGAPTDTQYF
>TRBV7-9|TRBJ2-3|TRBD2|.
TGTGCCAGCAGCGCTAGCGGGGGATCAGATACGCAGTATTTT
CASSASGGSDTQYF
>TRBV2|TRBJ1-1|.|many
TGTGCCAGCAGCGAAACTTTTGAAGCTTTCTTT
CASSETFEAFF
>TRBV24-1|TRBJ2-7|.|.
TGTGCCACCAGCGAGGCCACGCGTGGACAGCCTAACGAGCAGTACTTC
CATSEATRGQPNEQYF
>TRBV4-2|TRBJ2-5|.|.
TGTGCCAGCAGCCAAGGCGGATCCCAAGAGACCCAGTACTTC
CASSQGGSQETQYF
>TRBV5-1|TRBJ1-1|TRBD1|.
TGCGCCAGCAGTTGGGGACAGGGGAAAGACACTGAAGCTTTCTTT
CASSWGQGKDTEAFF
>TRBV19|TRBJ1-1|TRBD1|once
TGTGCCAGTAGCGGACAGGGGGTAGAAGCTTTCTTT
CASSGQGVEAFF
>TRBV5-4|TRBJ2-3|TRBD1|.
TGTGCCAGCAGCTTGGCCGGGACAGGGGGTACAGATACGCAGTATTTT
CASSLAGTGGTDTQYF
>TRBV19|TRBJ1-2|.|.
TGTGCCAGTAGTATGAGGGGGGGCATAACCTTC
CASSMRGGITF
>TRBV6-5|TRBJ1-1|.|.
TGTGCCAGCAGTTTTACAGCGAACACTGAAGCTTTCTTT
CASSFTANTEAFF
>TRBV2|TRBJ1-5|.|.
TGTGCCAGCAGCGCCGACGGGGGATTCAATCAGCCCCAGCATTTT
CASSADGGFNQPQHF
>TRBV10-3|TRBJ2-1|TRBD2|.
TGTGCCATCAGCACTAGCGGCTCCTACAATGAGCAGTTCTTC
CAISTSGSYNEQFF
>TRBV4-1|TRBJ1-1|.|.
TGCGCCAGCAGCCGAGAACAAAGGGGAGGCACTGAAGCTTTCTTT
CASSREQRGGTEAFF
>TRBV25-1|TRBJ2-3|TRBD1|.
TGTGCCAGCACCCCCCAACAGGGGGGCACAGATACGCAGTATTTT
CASTPQQGGTDTQYF
>TRBV27|TRBJ2-1|.|.
TGTGCCAGCAGTCTCGGACTACCCCCTAGGGATGAGCAGTTCTTC
CASSLGLPPRDEQFF
>TRBV13|TRBJ1-2|.|.
TGTGCCAGCAGCCCCGAGGTTCGGGATGGCTACACCTTC
CASSPEVRDGYTF
>TRBV18|TRBJ1-2|.|.
TGTGCCAGCTCACCTGATTCGTTGGAGGGAAGACTTTCTGGCTACACCTTC
CASSPDSLEGRLSGYTF
>TRBV10-3|TRBJ1-6|.|.
TGTGCCATCAGTGACAGGGAAACGGGTAATTCACCCCTCCACTTT
CAISDRETGNSPLHF
>TRBV5-8|TRBJ1-1|TRBD1|.
TGTGCCAGCAGCTTATCGGACAGGGGAACTGAAGCTTTCTTT
CASSLSDRGTEAFF
>TRBV9|TRBJ2-2|TRBD1|.
TGTGCCAGCAGCGACCGACAGGGGCCTAACACCGGGGAGCTGTTTTTT
CASSDRQGPNTGELFF
>TRBV4-2|TRBJ2-3|.|.
TGTGCCAGCAGCCAAGTTCCGAGGGATACGCAGTATTTT
CASSQVPRDTQYF
>TRBV5-4|TRBJ2-3|.|.
TGTGCCAGCAGCTTGGTCCCAGGTAGCACAGATACGCAGTATTTT
CASSLVPGSTDTQYF